The T cell receptor (beta chain) under discussion was sequenced for a study of graft-versus-host responses after intestinal transplantation. Study information: After anti-thymocyte globulin induction, recipients took tacrolimus and steroids for two to three years.

V was pared by 5 bases and J by 4 bases, with 4 bases of the junction left unmatched. Germline CDR1 and CDR2: LNHDA and SQIVND (reference sequence). The CDR3 consists of 13 residues. The table lists this clone with a few counts. Antigen unknown. The study, taken as a whole, reports: Patients with graft-donor T cell macrochimerism had high graft-versus-host to host-versus-graft clonal ratios in allografts. Early post-transplant HvG declines tracked with peak circulating GvH clone levels.

TCRdb keeps only in-frame clones here, not all; method: immunoSEQ multiplex PCR. Among some 90,000 clones listed, roughly 90% were seen once. This clonotype was sampled from a human donor who was the organ donor for an intestinal transplant. V usage is TRBV19 and J usage is TRBJ1-1; 7 nucleotides align to TRBD1. The sample consisted of unstimulated CD8+ T cells sorted from spleen or lymph node cells, taken before transplant. Here the CDR3 DNA reads TGTGCCAGTAGTCGGGACAGTCCCACTGAAGCTTTCTTT. Translating it yields CASSRDSPTEAFF.